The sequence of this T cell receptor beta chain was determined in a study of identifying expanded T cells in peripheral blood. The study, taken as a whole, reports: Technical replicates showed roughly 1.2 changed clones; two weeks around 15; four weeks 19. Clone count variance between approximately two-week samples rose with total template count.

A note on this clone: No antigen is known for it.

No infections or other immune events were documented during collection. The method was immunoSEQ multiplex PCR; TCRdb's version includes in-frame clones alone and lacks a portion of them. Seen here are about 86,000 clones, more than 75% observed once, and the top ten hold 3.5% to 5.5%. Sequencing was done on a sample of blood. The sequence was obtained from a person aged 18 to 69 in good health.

CDR3 nucleotide sequence: TGTGCCAGCAGCTTGGACGGGATCGGCTACACCTTC. Translation: CASSLDGIGYTF. The chain recombines TRBV7-3 with TRBJ1-2; D remains ambiguous. The germline gives CDR1 SGHTA, CDR2 FQGTGA. V shed 3 bases and J shed 8 bases, with 10 bases lying between them. The CDR3 totals 12 residues.